This TCR beta chain appears in the sequencing data of a study of Ad26.COV2.S vaccination and SARS-CoV-2 variants (dated by TCRdb to the early 2020s). Describing the broader study: Donors in the vaccine arm were drawn from COV1001, a multicentre, randomized, double-blind, placebo-controlled phase I-IIa trial testing Ad26.COV2.S in healthy adults. Ad26.COV2.S was given intramuscularly at 5x10^10 or 1x10^11 viral particles, as a single shot or as two shots 56 days apart. Participants in the trial were split at random into five groups of five each, receiving low-dose or high-dose Ad26.COV2.S once or twice, or else placebo on both occasions. A total of 32 samples were included in the TCR-sequenced set, comprising approximately 20 Ad26.COV2.S vaccine recipients, 5 placebo recipients and 8 SARS-CoV-2 convalescent individuals. Blinding of investigators to trial group allocation was maintained during experiments and outcome assessment. TCRbeta repertoire sequencing was used to assess the specificity and breadth of SARS-CoV-2-reactive T cell receptors after Ad26.COV2.S vaccination. On the study overall, not on this receptor specifically: Ad26.COV2.S recipients had higher spike-specific TCR breadth than placebo recipients (P = 0.0014). Vaccine and placebo recipients had similar non-spike TCR breadth, a finding consistent with the vaccine containing only spike. The authors noted that the TCR breadth and depth analyses may have underestimated total T cell responses. The study was not powered for comparison of responses between vaccine doses or regimens. After vaccination, spike-specific CD8+ and CD4+ T cell responses were reported to show substantial breadth.

TCRbeta CDR3 regions were sequenced with the immunoSEQ Assay. After extraction, genomic DNA underwent amplification by bias-controlled multiplex PCR, followed by high-throughput sequencing. On the authors' methods: To quantify the absolute abundance of every unique TCRbeta CDR3 region, sequences were collapsed and filtered. T cell fraction was estimated by normalization of TCRbeta template counts to usable DNA, with usable DNA being measured through amplification of reference genes present in all nucleated cells. Repertoire TCRs were annotated as SARS-CoV-2-specific when V gene, CDR3 amino acid sequence and J gene were exactly matched to a known reactive TCR set. MIRA supplied the reference SARS-CoV-2 TCR set, which was filtered for enrichment in COVID-19-positive ImmuneCODE repertoires so that public or cross-reactive TCRs were removed. Based on the MIRA antigens, annotated TCRs were further analysed at the level of specific ORF or position within ORF. Depth was the summed frequency of annotated unique rearrangements, while breadth was defined as annotated unique rearrangements over total unique productive rearrangements. Two-sided Wilcoxon rank-sum tests were used to compare TCR breadth between groups. TCRdb retrieved this table from immuneACCESS and kept in-frame rearrangements only. Not all clones are present; in checked studies, unresolved V genes account for under half, and no reason is known for the remainder. V and J calls and clone size follow that table, whereas D and trimming were derived from the DNA. The sample table records 200,000 to 250,000 clones; around 89% of these occur just once. The ten largest clonotypes hold approximately 12% of the sample.

Between the V and J ends, shortened by 4 bases and 0 bases respectively, the junction contains 13 bases. The germline V gene (reference sequence) supplies CDR1 LGHDT and CDR2 YNNKEL. Including cysteine and phenylalanine, the CDR3 has 15 amino acids. Only CDR3 DNA remains: 45 bases, in frame from the first base. This clone was detected only once. Its antigen is unknown. No much larger clonotype is one base removed from it; base qualities were not supplied. What this sample's treatment or condition label stands for: about 20 received Ad26.COV2.S at low or high dose, single or two shots; 5 received placebo; per-sample allocation not given. For vaccine and placebo recipients, the sequenced repertoires came from samples collected on day 63 after the first injection. Between 29 July and 7 August 2020, Cohort 1b enrolled about 27 adults aged 18-55 years at one site in Boston, USA. As a vaccine, Ad26.COV2.S was a replication-incompetent adenovirus type 26 vector that expressed a prefusion-stabilized SARS-CoV-2 spike protein derived from the original Wuhan strain.

The chain joins TRBV3-1 (or the pseudogene TRBV3-2) to TRBJ2-7; no D gene call is confident. The sample here was peripheral blood, taken in a trial of Ad26.COV2.S vaccine versus placebo. The sequence was collected from a person between 18 and 60 years old who received the Ad26.COV2.S COVID-19 vaccine or a placebo. The nucleotide sequence reads as follows: TGTGCCAGCAGCCTCCCCTCAAGGGCCTCCTACGAGCAGTACTTC. This codes for CASSLPSRASYEQYF.